This TCR beta chain stems from a study of T cells in Graves' hyperthyroidism and ophthalmopathy. The V gene's germline CDR1 is MDHEN and CDR2 SYDVKM. The CDR3 extends over 17 amino acids. The investigators amplified TCR beta CDR3 regions from RNA transcripts. RT-PCR in the first round (using the HTBI primer set) targeted the TCR CDR3. TCRdb re-called the multiplex PCR reads through MiXCR, storing one row per CDR3 protein. The sample consists of some 760,000 distinct CDR3 sequences, approximately 15% of them appearing once. This clonotype was detected only a few times. A read error may account for a junction end that differs from germline.

The chain combines TRBV28 with TRBJ2-1, with 9 nucleotides matching TRBD2. The TCR was taken from a woman between 18 and 29 years old with Graves' hyperthyroidism. The sequencing sample was made of blood. The CDR3 loop is CASSLPTSGLPFNEQFF. CDR3 coding DNA: TGTGCCAGCAGTTTACCCACTAGCGGGCTGCCTTTCAATGAGCAATTCTTC. The complete variable domain, with remaining parts taken from reference TRBV28 and TRBJ2-1, reads DVKVTQSSRYLVKRTGEKVFLECVQDMDHENMFWYRQDPGLGLRLIYFSYDVKMKEKGDIPEGYSVSREKKERFSLILESASTNQTSMYLCASSLPTSGLPFNEQFFGPGTRLTVL.